What follows are 9 T cell receptor beta chains derived from one specimen sequenced in a study of shared clonotypes between healthy human individuals. Sequencing used immunoSEQ multiplex PCR; TCRdb keeps in-frame clones, though not all of them. In the table there are fewer than 650,000 clones, around 78% of which are singletons. The sample was PBMCs. All receptors come from a woman in her thirties or forties in good health. Some clones in this sample may be carry-over from other donors' samples.

The chain has TRBV5-4 and TRBJ2-5; maybe TRBD2 (6 bases). Looked up from germline, CDR1 is SGHNT and CDR2 is YYREEE (reference sequence). Trimming shortened V by 3 bases and J by 0 bases, and 18 bases separated the two germline ends. The CDR3 sequence is 17 residues long. CDR3 sequence: CASSSRGSGDYQETQYF. The CDR3 coding sequence is TGTGCCAGCAGCTCTCGGGGGAGCGGAGACTACCAAGAGACCCAGTACTTC.

This rearrangement joins TRBV18 to TRBJ2-1; 11 nucleotides align to TRBD2. This CDR3 region has 15 residues. J was trimmed by 5 bases and V by 3 bases; bases with no gene match: 3. Per germline, CDR1 KGHSH and CDR2 LQKENI. In nucleotides, the CDR3 is TGTGCCAGCTCACCCGGGACTAGCGGAAACAATGAGCAGTTCTTC. As protein: CASSPGTSGNNEQFF.

This chain uses TRBV10-3 with TRBJ2-2; D is perhaps TRBD1 (6 bases). Germline CDR1 ENHRY, CDR2 SYGVKD. The CDR3 extends over 14 amino acids. V lost 6 bases and J lost 3, with 11 bases in between. CDR3 amino acids: CAISRGRDTGELFF. The CDR3 DNA sequence: TGTGCCATCAGCAGGGGCCGCGACACCGGGGAGCTGTTTTTT.

This clone was counted a few times. The chain uses TRBV2 and TRBJ2-5, with TRBD2 matching over 7 bases. Trimming at V came to 1 base and at J to 5 bases, leaving 4 bases not matched to a gene. Germline V gene lookup returns CDR1 SNHLY and CDR2 FYNNEI. The CDR3 totals 14 residues. The CDR3 loop is CASSEGRDYETQYF. For the CDR3, the DNA is TGTGCCAGCAGTGAAGGACGGGACTACGAGACCCAGTACTTC.

This rearrangement joins TRBV6-1 to TRBJ2-2; 7 bases align to TRBD1. This CDR3 spans 16 amino acids. Unmatched junction bases numbered 7, after V lost 5 bases and J lost 1 base. Per the germline V gene, CDR1 is MNHNS and CDR2 is SASEGT. The CDR3 here is CASSKDRALNTGELFF. The CDR3 nucleotides are TGTGCCAGCAGTAAAGACAGGGCCTTGAACACCGGGGAGCTGTTTTTT.

This sequence joins TRBV2 and TRBJ2-1, with a tentative D call TRBD1 (5 bases). This CDR3 has 13 amino acids. With 8 bases removed from V and 1 base from J, the gap between germline ends came to 9 bases. The V gene's germline CDR1 is SNHLY and CDR2 FYNNEI. CDR3 coding DNA: TGTGCCAGCGGTCAGGGTTCCTACAATGAGCAGTTCTTC. Translated: CASGQGSYNEQFF.

As regards this clone: The sample has other DNA sequences that encode this CDR3 too. V gene TRBV9 combines with J gene TRBJ2-1; 12 bases are a match to TRBD2. J was trimmed by 4 bases and V by 2 bases; bases with no gene match: 1. The CDR3 totals 15 residues. The germline V gene has CDR1 SGDLS and CDR2 YYNGEE. This CDR3 is CASSVGTSGYNEQFF. The CDR3 DNA reads TGTGCCAGCAGCGTCGGGACTAGCGGGTACAATGAGCAGTTCTTC. Looking up the rest from reference TRBV9 and TRBJ2-1 gives the full variable domain: DSGVTQTPKHLITATGQRVTLRCSPRSGDLSVYWYQQSLDQGLQFLIQYYNGEERAKGNILERFSAQQFPDLHSELNLSSLELGDSALYFCASSVGTSGYNEQFFGPGTRLTVL.

The rearrangement joins TRBV5-1 to TRBJ2-2, with 11 bases matching TRBD2. The CDR3 length is 16 residues. Germline CDR1 reads SGHRS; CDR2 reads YFSETQ. V was pared by 1 base and J by 7 bases, with 6 bases of the junction left unmatched. The CDR3 reads CASSLTSGRSGGELFF. DNA for the CDR3: TGCGCCAGCAGCTTGACTAGCGGGAGAAGTGGCGGGGAGCTGTTTTTT.

CDR3 coding DNA: TGTGCCAGCAGCCAAGATCCAGGGGGGAAAAAACTGTTTTTT. This codes for CASSQDPGGKKLFF. The genes are TRBV4-2 and TRBJ1-4; TRBD1 aligns across 7 bases. Trimming cost V 0 bases and J 9 bases; bases outside gene matches: 4. The length of the CDR3 is 14 residues. CDR1 is LGHNA, CDR2 YNFKEQ, per germline.